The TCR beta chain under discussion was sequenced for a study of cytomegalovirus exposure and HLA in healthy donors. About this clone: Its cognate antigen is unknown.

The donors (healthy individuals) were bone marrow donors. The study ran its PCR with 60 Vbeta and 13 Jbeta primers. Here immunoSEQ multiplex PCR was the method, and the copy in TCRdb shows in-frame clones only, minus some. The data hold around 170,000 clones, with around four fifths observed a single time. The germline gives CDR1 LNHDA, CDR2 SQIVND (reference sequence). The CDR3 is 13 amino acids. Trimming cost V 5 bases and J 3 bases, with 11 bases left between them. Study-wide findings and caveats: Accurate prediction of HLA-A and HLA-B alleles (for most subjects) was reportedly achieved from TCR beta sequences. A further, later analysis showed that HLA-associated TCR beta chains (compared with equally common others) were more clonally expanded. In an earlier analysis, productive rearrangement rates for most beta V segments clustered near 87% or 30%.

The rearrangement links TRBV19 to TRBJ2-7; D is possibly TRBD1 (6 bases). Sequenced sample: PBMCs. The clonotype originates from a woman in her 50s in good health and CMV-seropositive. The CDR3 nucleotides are TGTGCCAGTAGTCAGGACAGAGACTACGAGCAGTACTTC. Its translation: CASSQDRDYEQYF.